Shown below are 23 T cell receptor beta chains from a single sample sequenced in a study of blood T cell repertoires in COVID-19. Method: immunoSEQ multiplex PCR; TCRdb's copy keeps in-frame clones and lacks some. The repertoire holds around 190,000 clones, with more than 80% as singletons. The sample was peripheral blood. These receptors came from a human donor in a cohort sampled during active COVID-19.

The chain uses TRBV29-1 and TRBJ2-1, with D uncertain. V lost 0 bases and J lost 9, with 6 bases in between. CDR1 is SQVTM, CDR2 ANQGSEA, per germline. The CDR3 has 11 amino acids. CDR3 nucleotides: TGCAGCGTTGAAGATACTTTTGAGCAGTTCTTC. It yields the protein CSVEDTFEQFF.

This chain links TRBV30 with TRBJ2-6, with D unresolved. The CDR3 is made up of 16 amino acids. V lost 0 bases and J 2 bases, leaving 11 bases between the germline ends. Germline values: CDR1 GTSNPN, CDR2 SVGIG (reference sequence). The CDR3 nucleotides are TGTGCCTGGAGTGTACATTATCTCCCTGGGGCCAACGTCCTGACTTTC. Translating gives CAWSVHYLPGANVLTF. The complete variable domain, with remaining parts taken from reference TRBV30 and TRBJ2-6, reads SQTIHQWPATLVQPVGSPLSLECTVEGTSNPNLYWYRQAAGRGLQLLFYSVGIGQISSEVPQNLSASRPQDRQFILSSKKLLLSDSGFYLCAWSVHYLPGANVLTFGAGSRLTVL.

This chain uses TRBV6-6 with TRBJ2-2, with 10 bases fitting TRBD1. CDR1 and CDR2 from the germline V gene are MNHNY and SVGAGI (reference sequence). V lost 2 bases to trimming and J lost 3 bases; unmatched junction nucleotides: 3. The CDR3 loop spans 16 amino acids. In nucleotides, the CDR3 is TGTGCCAGCAGTTACCCCGGGACAGGGGACACCGGGGAGCTGTTTTTT. Its protein product is CASSYPGTGDTGELFF.

This sequence joins TRBV14 and TRBJ1-4, with D possibly TRBD1 on 6 matching bases. V lost 1 base, J lost 7 bases, and 13 bases lay in between. The CDR3 has 15 amino acids. Germline lookup yields CDR1 SGHDN and CDR2 FVKESK. CDR3 sequence reads: CASSQVAGAREKLFF. In nucleotides, the CDR3 is TGTGCCAGCAGCCAAGTCGCAGGGGCCCGTGAAAAACTGTTTTTT. Using reference TRBV14 and TRBJ1-4 for the parts outside the CDR3, the full variable domain is EAGVTQFPSHSVIEKGQTVTLRCDPISGHDNLYWYRRVMGKEIKFLLHFVKESKQDESGMPNNRFLAERTGGTYSTLKVQPAELEDSGVYFCASSQVAGAREKLFFGSGTQLSVL.

There are a few counts of this clone. V and J are TRBV10-3 and TRBJ1-4; D is ambiguous. Per germline, CDR1 ENHRY and CDR2 SYGVKD. Between the trimmed V and J ends, which lost 0 bases and 6 bases, there was a span of 5 bases. The CDR3 has 13 residues. DNA for the CDR3: TGTGCCATCAGTGAGTCGGCAGATGAAAAACTGTTTTTT. This encodes CAISESADEKLFF.

The chain recombines TRBV10-2 with TRBJ2-1; 8 bases agree with TRBD1. The germline V gene encodes CDR1 WSHSY and CDR2 SAAADI. This CDR3 is 17 amino acids long. V was pared by 6 bases and J by 2 bases, with 12 bases of the junction left unmatched. CDR3 residues: CASRDPAQGAAYNEQFF. The DNA for the CDR3 is TGCGCCAGCAGAGACCCCGCCCAGGGGGCGGCCTACAATGAGCAGTTCTTC.

This clone occurred a few times. The gene calls are TRBV11-2 and TRBJ2-2; D ambiguous. CDR1 and CDR2 (germline): SGHAT, FQNNGV. Trimming left V 5 bases short and J 8 bases short, with 12 bases between. There are 13 residues in the CDR3. The CDR3 region is CASSPEMLGELFF. The CDR3, as DNA: TGTGCCAGCAGCCCGGAGATGTTGGGGGAGCTGTTTTTT.

This sequence joins TRBV5-1 and TRBJ1-1; the match to TRBD1 covers 9 bases. Germline V gene data show CDR1 as SGHRS and CDR2 as YFSETQ. Trimming cost V 1 base and J 2 bases; bases outside gene matches: 3. CDR3 length: 15 amino acids. The CDR3 region has the DNA TGCGCCAGCAGCTTGACGGGACAGGGCAACACTGAAGCTTTCTTT. This codes for CASSLTGQGNTEAFF.

This CDR3 is CASSPRDTEAFF. DNA of the CDR3: TGTGCCAGCTCACCGAGGGACACTGAAGCTTTCTTT. V is TRBV18 and J is TRBJ1-1; D ambiguous. Germline V gene lookup returns CDR1 KGHSH and CDR2 LQKENI. This CDR3 has 12 residues. V lost 3 bases to trimming and J lost 3 bases, with 5 bases between them. Full variable domain (rest looked up from reference TRBV18 and TRBJ1-1): NAGVMQNPRHLVRRRGQEARLRCSPMKGHSHVYWYRQLPEEGLKFMVYLQKENIIDESGMPKERFSAEFPKEGPSILRIQQVVRGDSAAYFCASSPRDTEAFFGQGTRLTVV.

In this sample, this clone turned up a few times. The chain carries TRBV4-2 and TRBJ2-1; tentatively, D is TRBD2 (5 bases). Germline values: CDR1 LGHNA, CDR2 YNFKEQ. The CDR3 covers 16 residues. Between the trimmed V and J ends, which lost 4 bases and 3 bases, there was a span of 16 bases. The CDR3 DNA follows: TGTGCCAGCAGCCGGCCTCCGGGATCAAACTACAATGAGCAGTTCTTC. It yields the protein CASSRPPGSNYNEQFF.

The count of this clone is one. The genes are TRBV7-9 and TRBJ1-6; 9 nucleotides line up with TRBD1. With 0 bases clipped from V and 7 bases from J, the junction kept 4 bases outside the gene matches. CDR1 is SEHNR, CDR2 FQNEAQ, per germline (reference sequence). This CDR3 comprises 16 residues. The CDR3, as DNA: TGTGCCAGCAGCTTAGCCCCCGGGACAGGGAATTCACCCCTCCACTTT. Translation gives CASSLAPGTGNSPLHF. The full variable domain, its missing parts supplied by reference TRBV7-9 and TRBJ1-6, is DTGVSQNPRHKITKRGQNVTFRCDPISEHNRLYWYRQTLGQGPEFLTYFQNEAQLEKSRLLSDRFSAERPKGSFSTLEIQRTEQGDSAMYLCASSLAPGTGNSPLHFGNGTRLTVT.

The rearrangement joins TRBV2 to TRBJ1-3; the D is unclear. Looked up from germline, CDR1 is SNHLY and CDR2 is FYNNEI. V dropped 3 bases and J dropped 0 bases, with 12 bases sitting between them. The CDR3 spans 16 residues. For the CDR3, the DNA is TGTGCCAGCAGTGAGATTGTTGAGCTCTCTGGAAACACCATATATTTT. Its protein is CASSEIVELSGNTIYF.

The J gene is TRBJ2-5, the V gene TRBV5-1; D is perhaps TRBD1 (6 bases). V was clipped by 3 bases and J by 5 bases, with 20 bases between them. Germline assignment: CDR1 SGHRS and CDR2 YFSETQ. The CDR3 consists of 16 residues. The CDR3 sequence: CASSSEPRGGYETQYF. The CDR3 coding sequence is TGCGCCAGCAGCTCCGAACCTCGAGGGGGTTACGAGACCCAGTACTTC.

On this clone itself: The junction departs from the called germline gene at one end, perhaps through a read error. V gene TRBV6-1 combines with J gene TRBJ2-7, with no clear D. The CDR3 consists of 11 residues. The germline V gene has CDR1 MNHNS and CDR2 SASEGT. The CDR3 bases are TGTGCCAGCAGTGATTATGGCCTTACTACTTTC. It encodes CASSDYGLTTF.

This chain connects TRBV9 to TRBJ2-5; 9 bases map to TRBD1. CDR1 and CDR2 (germline): SGDLS, YYNGEE. This CDR3 contains 15 residues. J gave up 5 bases and V 0 bases, and 5 bases lay outside the gene matches. CDR3 sequence: CASSVDTGGGETQYF. The DNA for the CDR3 is TGTGCCAGCAGCGTAGATACAGGGGGCGGGGAGACCCAGTACTTC.

This rearrangement joins TRBV6-5 to TRBJ1-1; unclear D gene. Germline assignment: CDR1 MNHEY and CDR2 SVGAGI. Trimming cost V 4 bases and J 1 base, with 7 bases left between them. The CDR3 has 13 amino acids. The CDR3 sequence is CASSLSGNTEAFF. CDR3 in DNA: TGTGCCAGCAGTTTGTCGGGGAACACTGAAGCTTTCTTT.

This clone was seen more than once but under ten times. CDR3 nucleotides: TGTGCCAGCCCCCGGGGGAGGGACACTGAAGCTTTCTTT. Amino acids: CASPRGRDTEAFF. The rearrangement links TRBV2 to TRBJ1-1, with a weak D call TRBD1 (5 bases). Trimming removed 8 bases from V and 3 bases from J, with 13 bases in between. Germline V gene lookup returns CDR1 SNHLY and CDR2 FYNNEI. CDR3 length equals 13 residues.

V gene TRBV29-1 combines with J gene TRBJ1-2; 9 nucleotides line up with TRBD1. V shed 6 bases, J shed 8 bases, and the junction held 16 bases outside the gene matches. Germline lookup yields CDR1 SQVTM and CDR2 ANQGSEA. The CDR3 contains 15 residues. This chain's CDR3 is CSVGRTGVAGRGYTF. The CDR3 DNA is TGCAGCGTCGGAAGGACAGGGGTCGCTGGCCGGGGCTACACCTTC.

The rearrangement uses TRBV9 and TRBJ2-5; D perhaps matches TRBD2 (6 bases). The V gene's germline CDR1 is SGDLS and CDR2 YYNGEE. The CDR3 is made up of 13 amino acids. V was trimmed by 2 bases and J by 1 base, leaving 6 bases between them. CDR3 in DNA: TGTGCCAGCAGCGTGGGGGGCCAAGAGACCCAGTACTTC. It encodes CASSVGGQETQYF. Based on the CDR3 plus reference TRBV9 and TRBJ2-5, the full variable domain is DSGVTQTPKHLITATGQRVTLRCSPRSGDLSVYWYQQSLDQGLQFLIQYYNGEERAKGNILERFSAQQFPDLHSELNLSSLELGDSALYFCASSVGGQETQYFGPGTRLLVL.

The chain combines TRBV28 with TRBJ2-3, with TRBD2 as a possible D gene (6 bases). The length of the CDR3 is 20 residues. In germline, CDR1 is MDHEN, CDR2 SYDVKM. The ends were cut back, 5 bases at V and 0 bases at J, with 27 bases in the middle. In nucleotides, the CDR3 is TGTGCCAGCAGTCTCCCGACTACCGGGGGAGTTCCATCTAGCACAGATACGCAGTATTTT. This gives the protein CASSLPTTGGVPSSTDTQYF.

The chain combines TRBV10-2 with TRBJ2-7, with 9 bases matching TRBD1. Germline loops: CDR1 WSHSY, CDR2 SAAADI. This CDR3 contains 15 residues. J gave up 3 bases and V 2 bases, and 5 bases lay outside the gene matches. This CDR3 is CASSERTGDHYEQYF. The CDR3 DNA reads TGCGCCAGCAGTGAGCGGACAGGGGACCACTACGAGCAGTACTTC.

This clone has only one observation. The chain has TRBV5-5 and TRBJ2-7; D not resolved. The CDR3 extends over 14 amino acids. Trimming pared 0 bases from V and 2 bases from J, leaving 9 bases between. The germline CDR1 and CDR2 sequences are SGHKS and YYEKEE (reference sequence). CDR3 DNA: TGTGCCAGCAGCTTGGAGGCGGTCACCTACGAGCAGTACTTC. Translated: CASSLEAVTYEQYF.

CDR3 DNA: TGCGCCAGCAGCTCTCGCCTTGGAGGGACGAACACTGAAGCTTTCTTT. Encoded protein: CASSSRLGGTNTEAFF. The rearrangement links TRBV5-1 to TRBJ1-1; D might be TRBD1 (5 bases). The CDR3 has 16 amino acids. Trimming cost V 3 bases and J 1 base, with 16 bases left between them. CDR1 is SGHRS and CDR2 is YFSETQ in the germline V gene. The full variable domain, in which reference TRBV5-1 and TRBJ1-1 provide the parts outside the CDR3, is KAGVTQTPRYLIKTRGQQVTLSCSPISGHRSVSWYQQTPGQGLQFLFEYFSETQRNKGNFPGRFSGRQFSNSRSEMNVSTLELGDSALYLCASSSRLGGTNTEAFFGQGTRLTVV.